This T cell receptor (beta chain) was retrieved from a study of identical twins. The CDR3 is 15 amino acids. Deletions cut 5 bases from V and 7 bases from J, with 17 bases between. Per germline, CDR1 SGHTA and CDR2 FQGTGA. TCRdb reprocessed the 5' RACE reads via MiXCR and lists one record per CDR3 protein. The sample holds fewer than 800,000 distinct CDR3 sequences, under 8.5% seen once. The sample also formed part of further work on yellow fever vaccine responses in identical twins.

The sequence came from a woman aged 18-29 years in good health. What was sequenced was PBMCs. This chain uses TRBV7-3 with TRBJ2-2; D possibly uses TRBD1 or TRBD2 (6 bases each). The chain's CDR3 is CASSPTKQGGGELFF. DNA for the CDR3: TGTGCCAGCAGCCCTACTAAACAGGGAGGCGGGGAGCTGTTTTTT.